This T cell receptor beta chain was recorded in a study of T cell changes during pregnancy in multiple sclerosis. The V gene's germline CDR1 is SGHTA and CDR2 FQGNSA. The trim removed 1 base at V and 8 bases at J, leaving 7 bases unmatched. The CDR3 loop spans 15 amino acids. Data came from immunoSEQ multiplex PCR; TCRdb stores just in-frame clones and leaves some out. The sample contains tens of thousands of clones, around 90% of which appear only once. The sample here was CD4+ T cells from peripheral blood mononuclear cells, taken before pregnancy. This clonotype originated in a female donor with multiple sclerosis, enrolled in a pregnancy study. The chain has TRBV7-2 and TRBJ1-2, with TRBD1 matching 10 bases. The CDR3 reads CASSLVLDRGFGYTF. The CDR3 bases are TGTGCCAGCAGCTTAGTGCTGGACAGGGGGTTCGGCTACACCTTC.